This T cell receptor (beta chain) emerged from a study of blood T cell repertoires in COVID-19. In the study overall: Nucleic acid was either cDNA or gDNA, and it came from T cells, B-cell-depleted T cells, or PBMCs.

The length of the CDR3 is 15 residues. Trimming removed 0 bases from V and 7 bases from J, with 17 bases in between. Looked up from germline, CDR1 is SGHRS and CDR2 is YFSETQ. The table came from immunoSEQ multiplex PCR; TCRdb's copy has only in-frame clones and leaves some out. The profile covers approximately 60,000 clones, with roughly four fifths appearing a single time and 8.2% taken by the ten largest. The chain employs TRBV5-1 and TRBJ2-7; perhaps TRBD1 as D (5 bases). The receptor comes from a woman older than 75 with acute or convalescent COVID-19. Material for sequencing was peripheral blood. The CDR3 here is CASSLEAGKVEEQYF. The CDR3 nucleotides read TGCGCCAGCAGCTTGGAGGCAGGGAAGGTTGAAGAGCAGTACTTC.